Each of the 27 T cell receptor beta chains below was sequenced from the same sample in a study of post-analysis software for immune sequencing data. Regarding the study as a whole: Higher frequency in patients than in controls was seen for roughly five TRBV segments, with TRBV5-6, TRBV5-1 and TRBV20-1 among them.

These receptors are not linked to any known antigen. cDNA libraries of TCR beta carried unique molecular identifiers. TCRdb processed the PCR reads anew with MiXCR; each CDR3 protein has one entry. The sample has 170,000 or so distinct CDR3 sequences, 25% to 35% seen once; the top ten hold approximately 1.4%. The sample consisted of blood. These TCRs come from a girl aged 5 to 17 with multiple sclerosis.

This clonotype was seen repeatedly, ten times or more. The chain links TRBV20-1 to TRBJ2-7; the match to TRBD1 covers 9 bases. Germline V gives CDR1 DFQATT, CDR2 SNEGSKA (reference sequence). Trimming cost V 5 bases and J 4 bases; bases outside gene matches: 3. This CDR3 has 12 residues. For the CDR3, the DNA is TGCAGTGCTGGGGACAGGGAATACGAGCAGTACTTC. It codes for CSAGDREYEQYF.

This clonotype occurred many times. The rearrangement joins TRBV7-3 to TRBJ2-3; D may be TRBD1 (5 bases). V shed 1 base and J shed 3 bases, with 8 bases lying between them. The CDR3 has 14 residues. Germline assignment: CDR1 SGHTA and CDR2 FQGTGA. The CDR3, as DNA: TGTGCCAGCAGCTTAATGGGGCAGACAGATACGCAGTATTTT. Its translation is CASSLMGQTDTQYF.

The rearrangement joins TRBV11-2 to TRBJ2-7, with 7 bases aligning to TRBD1. The length of the CDR3 is 15 residues. With 6 bases clipped from V and 2 bases from J, the junction kept 10 bases outside the gene matches. CDR1 is SGHAT and CDR2 is FQNNGV in the germline V gene. The CDR3 DNA follows: TGTGCCAGCAGTTCCATCCGACAGGGAACCTACGAGCAGTACTTC. Protein sequence: CASSSIRQGTYEQYF. The full variable domain, in which reference TRBV11-2 and TRBJ2-7 provide the parts outside the CDR3, is EAGVAQSPRYKIIEKRQSVAFWCNPISGHATLYWYQQILGQGPKLLIQFQNNGVVDDSQLPKDRFSAERLKGVDSTLKIQPAKLEDSAVYLCASSSIRQGTYEQYFGPGTRLTVT.

In this sample, this clonotype turned up many times. The chain couples TRBV5-1 to TRBJ2-5, with 7 bases fitting TRBD2. CDR3 length: 15 residues. From germline, CDR1 is SGHRS and CDR2 YFSETQ. The junction had 4 bases not matched to a gene; V was cut back by 1 base and J by 1 base. The CDR3 DNA reads as TGCGCCAGCAGCTTGTCCAGCGGGACCCAAGAGACCCAGTACTTC. This gives the protein CASSLSSGTQETQYF.

As concerns this clonotype: One junction end does not reproduce the germline sequence, and a read error may be involved. The chain uses TRBV2 and TRBJ2-5; no firm D call. This CDR3 has 13 residues. The V gene's germline CDR1 is SNHLY and CDR2 FYNNEI. This CDR3 is CASSEAHQGTQYF. CDR3 sequence (DNA): TGTGCCAGCAGTGAAGCGCATCAAGGGACCCAGTACTTC.

This clonotype was recorded many times. The genes are TRBV6-5 and TRBJ2-3; D is ambiguous. Germline V gives CDR1 MNHEY, CDR2 SVGAGI. The CDR3 is 14 amino acids. Trimming took 2 bases from V and 2 from J, leaving 8 bases between them. As DNA, the CDR3 is TGTGCCAGCAGTTACGGGCCTCCCACAGATACGCAGTATTTT. Translated, it gives CASSYGPPTDTQYF.

The V and J genes are TRBV12-5 and TRBJ1-5; 10 bases line up with TRBD1. The CDR3 spans 17 residues. Germline CDR1 LGHNT, CDR2 FRNRAP. Unmatched junction bases numbered 16, after V lost 6 bases and J lost 8 bases. This CDR3 is CASGPGQGSLIYEPQHF. CDR3 sequence (DNA): TGTGCTAGTGGCCCGGGACAGGGGTCTTTGATTTATGAGCCCCAGCATTTT. The whole variable domain, remainder taken from reference TRBV12-5 and TRBJ1-5, is DARVTQTPRHKVTEMGQEVTMRCQPILGHNTVFWYRQTMMQGLELLAYFRNRAPLDDSGMPKDRFSAEMPDATLATLKIQPSEPRDSAVYFCASGPGQGSLIYEPQHFGDGTRLSIL.

Comment on this clonotype: This may be a read error, as it is one base from a much larger clone. The rearrangement uses TRBV7-9 and TRBJ2-4; no definite D call. V lost 3 bases, J lost 0 bases, and 21 bases lay in between. The CDR3 covers 19 residues. In germline, CDR1 is SEHNR, CDR2 FQNEAQ (reference sequence). CDR3 in amino acids: CASSFLPVGPKLAKNIQYF. As DNA, the CDR3 is TGTGCCAGCAGCTTCCTCCCGGTGGGTCCAAAACTAGCCAAAAACATTCAGTACTTC. Using reference TRBV7-9 and TRBJ2-4 for the parts outside the CDR3, the full variable domain is DTGVSQNPRHKITKRGQNVTFRCDPISEHNRLYWYRQTLGQGPEFLTYFQNEAQLEKSRLLSDRFSAERPKGSFSTLEIQRTEQGDSAMYLCASSFLPVGPKLAKNIQYFGAGTRLSVL.

The sample holds one count of this clonotype. The chain combines TRBV2 with TRBJ1-1, with D unclear. V lost 3 bases and J lost 8, with 19 bases in between. There are 15 residues in the CDR3. Germline-derived CDR1 and CDR2 are SNHLY and FYNNEI. The CDR3 is CASSDGGRVATEAFF. CDR3 DNA: TGTGCCAGCAGTGATGGAGGGAGAGTCGCCACCGAAGCTTTCTTT. Looking up the rest from reference TRBV2 and TRBJ1-1 gives the full variable domain: EPEVTQTPSHQVTQMGQEVILRCVPISNHLYFYWYRQILGQKVEFLVSFYNNEISEKSEIFDDQFSVERPDGSNFTLKIRSTKLEDSAMYFCASSDGGRVATEAFFGQGTRLTVV.

This clonotype has ten or more counts. The CDR3 bases are TGTGCCAGCAGCCAAGATCTAGCGGGGGGCTACAATGAGCAGTTCTTC. The encoded protein is CASSQDLAGGYNEQFF. The rearrangement joins TRBV4-2 to TRBJ2-1, with 11 bases lining up with TRBD2. The CDR3 has 16 amino acids. Germline loops: CDR1 LGHNA, CDR2 YNFKEQ. With 0 bases clipped from V and 3 bases from J, the junction kept 1 base outside the gene matches.

At least ten counts were recorded for this clonotype. The rearrangement uses TRBV4-1 and TRBJ2-6; D call uncertain. The germline V and J ends were trimmed by 5 bases and 0 bases, with 8 bases remaining between them. Looked up from germline, CDR1 is MGHRA and CDR2 is YSYEKL. The CDR3 contains 15 residues. CDR3 in DNA: TGCGCCAGCAGCTCTGGCCCCTCTGGGGCCAACGTCCTGACTTTC. It translates to CASSSGPSGANVLTF.

Concerning this clonotype: A much bigger clone sits one base away, suggesting this may be a read error. This chain joins TRBV3-1 and TRBJ2-3; no definite D call. Germline-derived CDR1 and CDR2 are LGHDT and YNNKEL (reference sequence). The germline V and J ends were trimmed by 0 bases and 6 bases, with 13 bases remaining between them. The CDR3 extends over 15 amino acids. The CDR3 spells CASSQEWAAPDTQYF. The CDR3 DNA reads TGTGCCAGCAGCCAAGAGTGGGCGGCGCCGGATACGCAGTATTTT.

In its sample, this clonotype was seen many times. This chain joins TRBV24-1 and TRBJ2-1; no reliable D call. V lost 7 bases, J lost 3 bases, and 12 bases lay in between. This CDR3 has 14 amino acids. Per germline, CDR1 KGHDR and CDR2 SFDVKD. DNA for the CDR3: TGTGCCACCAGCGCTCGACCTAACTACAATGAGCAGTTCTTC. It codes for CATSARPNYNEQFF.

This chain uses TRBV7-2 with TRBJ1-3; D might be TRBD1 (5 bases). The germline V gene has CDR1 SGHTA and CDR2 FQGNSA. This CDR3 comprises 13 residues. Trimming stripped 4 bases from V and 7 bases from J, with 11 bases between. The CDR3 DNA follows: TGTGCCAGCAGCTCAGCGGGGACCAACACCATATATTTT. Its protein is CASSSAGTNTIYF.

This clonotype was seen a handful of times. The DNA for the CDR3 is TGTGCCAGCAGTCCCGGGGGGGACAGAAGCCACACTGAAGCTTTCTTT. It codes for CASSPGGDRSHTEAFF. The chain is built from TRBV6-2 or TRBV6-3 and TRBJ1-1, with 7 bases that match TRBD1. CDR3 length: 16 amino acids. V lost 5 bases and J lost 3; bases outside the gene matches: 12. Germline V lookup: CDR1 MNHEY, CDR2 SVGEGT.

This clonotype appeared a few times. J is TRBJ1-2 and V is TRBV18; 7 bases match TRBD1. The CDR3 extends over 15 amino acids. Germline CDR1 is KGHSH and CDR2 is LQKENI. V was pared by 3 bases and J by 2 bases, with 6 bases of the junction left unmatched. The CDR3: CASSPSRGQNYGYTF. DNA of the CDR3: TGTGCCAGCTCACCCTCTCGGGGACAGAACTATGGCTACACCTTC.

This clonotype has more than one count but fewer than ten. As DNA, the CDR3 is TGTGCCAGTAGCCCAAAAAAAGAGACCCAGTACTTC. This sequence encodes CASSPKKETQYF. The chain uses TRBV28 and TRBJ2-5, with D uncertain. Trimming removed 9 bases from V and 3 bases from J, with 11 bases in between. From germline, CDR1 is MDHEN and CDR2 SYDVKM. This CDR3 is built from 12 residues.

Ten or more counts support this clonotype. The CDR3 spells CSATSLEGSYNEQFF. The CDR3, as DNA: TGCAGTGCCACCTCTTTAGAGGGATCCTACAATGAGCAGTTCTTC. The V gene is TRBV20-1, the J gene TRBJ2-1, with D perhaps TRBD2 (5 bases). V lost 6 bases and J 1 base, leaving 16 bases between the germline ends. CDR3 size: 15 residues. The germline V gene has CDR1 DFQATT and CDR2 SNEGSKA (reference sequence).

With regard to this clonotype: It may be a read error: a sequence one base away is much more abundant. The CDR3 sequence is CAGSLQGSDVYTF. The CDR3 coding sequence is TGTGCCGGCAGCTTACAGGGTTCGGATGTCTACACCTTC. V and J are TRBV5-5 and TRBJ1-2; D possibly corresponds to TRBD1 (6 bases). CDR3 length: 13 residues. Germline loops: CDR1 SGHKS, CDR2 YYEKEE (reference sequence).

This chain connects TRBV20-1 to TRBJ2-1; perhaps D is TRBD1 or TRBD2 (5 bases each). This CDR3 region has 14 residues. CDR1 is DFQATT and CDR2 is SNEGSKA in the germline V gene (reference sequence). Trimming took off 6 bases at V and 0 bases at J, with 12 bases between the two ends. This CDR3 is CSARDGSSYNEQFF. Written as DNA, the CDR3 is TGCAGTGCGAGGGACGGGTCCTCCTACAATGAGCAGTTCTTC.

As to this clonotype: A junction boundary mismatches the germline segment, possibly from a read error. This chain links TRBV5-1 with TRBJ2-7; the match to TRBD2 covers 12 bases. The CDR3 consists of 18 residues. Germline V gene data show CDR1 as SGHRS and CDR2 as YFSETQ. The chain's CDR3 is CASSLDSLAGGPAYKQYF. CDR3 in DNA: TGCGCCAGCAGCTTGGATAGCCTAGCGGGAGGGCCGGCCTACAAGCAGTACTTC.

This clonotype has only a few counts. The chain carries TRBV7-9 and TRBJ2-7, with 10 bases aligning to TRBD2. The V segment lost 5 bases and the J segment 6 bases; nucleotides outside the gene matches: 7. Germline CDR1 and CDR2: SEHNR and FQNEAQ (reference sequence). This CDR3 region has 14 residues. The CDR3 DNA follows: TGTGCCAGCAGCCCCCTAGCGGGAGCTAGCGAGCAGTACTTC. It codes for CASSPLAGASEQYF.

The rearrangement joins TRBV20-1 to TRBJ1-3; unclear D gene. V lost 3 bases and J lost 7, with 13 bases in between. Germline CDR1 and CDR2: DFQATT and SNEGSKA (reference sequence). CDR3 length equals 13 residues. This CDR3 is CSARDVRLNTIYF. The CDR3 DNA is TGCAGTGCTAGGGACGTACGCTTGAACACCATATATTTT.

This clonotype was seen a handful of times. The chain recombines TRBV24-1 with TRBJ1-1; 9 bases fit TRBD1. CDR3 length: 13 residues. CDR1 is KGHDR, CDR2 SFDVKD, per germline. Trimming took 5 bases from V and 8 from J; bases not matched to a gene: 5. This CDR3 is CATSATGTGEAFF. CDR3 nucleotide sequence: TGTGCCACCAGTGCGACCGGGACAGGGGAAGCTTTCTTT.

The chain combines TRBV7-3 with TRBJ2-7; D is tentatively TRBD1 or TRBD2 (6 bases each). The DNA end favors TRBJ2-5, so the J call may be wrong. Germline assignment: CDR1 SGHTA and CDR2 FQGTGA. CDR3 length: 15 amino acids. DNA of the CDR3: TGTGCCAGCAGCTTAGTTCCGGGGGCTGTAGAGACCCAGTACTTC. This encodes CASSLVPGAVETQYF.

CDR3 nucleotides: TGTGCCAGCAGCAGGGGGCCCCGCTACGAGCAGTACTTC. Protein sequence: CASSRGPRYEQYF. The chain couples TRBV12-3 or TRBV12-4 to TRBJ2-7, with 8 bases that match TRBD1. The CDR3 runs 13 residues. The J segment lost 3 bases and the V segment lost 6 bases, leaving 4 bases of the junction unmatched.

This clonotype was counted a few times. The gene calls are TRBV20-1 and TRBJ2-7; tentative D call: TRBD1 (5 bases). Trimming shortened V by 3 bases and J by 6 bases, and 9 bases separated the two germline ends. Germline V gives CDR1 DFQATT, CDR2 SNEGSKA (reference sequence). The CDR3 extends over 11 amino acids. CDR3 sequence (DNA): TGCAGTGCTAGGGTGGGGCCCGAGCAGTACTTC. Translation gives CSARVGPEQYF.